By share, the clone carrying this TCR beta chain counts as medium-sized (0.01 to 0.1%). Its specificity is unknown. The CDR3 consists of 15 residues. Trimming left V 5 bases short and J 4 bases short, with 14 bases between. Germline values: CDR1 SGHTA, CDR2 FQGNSA. MiXCR, run by TCRdb on the reads, gives a single entry per CDR3 protein. In the table there are about 69,000 distinct CDR3 sequences, more than 25% of which are singletons. The data belong to a study of T cell repertoires in cytomegalovirus infection. Findings of the study overall: The study identified carriers of CMV plus the relevant HLA from cumulative public TCR beta family frequency. The ex vivo response was dominated by HLA-C-restricted CMV-specific TCR beta clonotypes.

The genes are TRBV7-2 and TRBJ2-2; no definite D call. This TCR was recovered from a human donor in good health (CMV status not recorded). Some clones in this sample may be carry-over from other donors' samples. The sequencing here drew on CD8+ T cells from cultured PBMCs, taken from culture after CMV antigen stimulation. The chain's CDR3 is CASSPLRTGTGELFF. Here the CDR3 DNA reads TGTGCCAGCAGCCCCCTCAGGACGGGCACCGGGGAGCTGTTTTTT.